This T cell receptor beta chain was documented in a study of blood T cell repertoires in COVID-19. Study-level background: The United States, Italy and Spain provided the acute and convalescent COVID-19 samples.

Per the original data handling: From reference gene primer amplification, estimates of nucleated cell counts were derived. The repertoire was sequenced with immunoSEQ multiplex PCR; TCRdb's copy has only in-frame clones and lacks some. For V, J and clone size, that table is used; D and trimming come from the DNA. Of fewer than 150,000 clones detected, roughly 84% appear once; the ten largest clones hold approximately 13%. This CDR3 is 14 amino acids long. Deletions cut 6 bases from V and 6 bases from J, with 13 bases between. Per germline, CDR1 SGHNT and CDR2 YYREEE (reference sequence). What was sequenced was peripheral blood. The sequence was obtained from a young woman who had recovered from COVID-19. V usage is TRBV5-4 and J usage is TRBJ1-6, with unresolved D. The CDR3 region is CASKREQPNSPLHF. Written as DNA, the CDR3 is TGTGCCAGCAAACGGGAACAGCCTAATTCACCCCTCCACTTT.